This entry is about one TCR beta chain. Its antigen has not been determined. Base quality data are lacking; no much larger clone is found one base away. This specimen comes from a study of blood T cells in healthy people across ages (dated by TCRdb to about 2015). With respect to the entire study: In model experiments, roughly one uniquely barcoded TCR beta cDNA molecule per two T cells was captured by template switching. Two additional independent replicas of 1 million unique cDNA reads from the same blood draw were analyzed for two donors (one aged 18 to 29 and one aged 80 or older). Age-related changes in TCR beta repertoire diversity were measured in the study by deep sequencing normalized with unique cDNA molecular identifiers. The donors were split into four age groups: young (average 16 years), middle-aged (around 40), aged (over 55) and long-lived (82). Paper-wide results and their limitations: Compared with the aged group, more naive CD4+ T cells, fewer expanded clones and increased TCR diversity were shown by the long-lived group, suggesting age selection. Conclusive comparison of naive and antigen-experienced compartments was prevented by the profiling of bulk unsorted PBMCs. The percentage of naive T cells measured by flow cytometry correlated strongly with observed TCR beta diversity. Because donor CMV infection status was unknown, age-related changes in expanded clonotypes were potentially confounded. Observed TCR beta diversity per million T cells fell roughly linearly with age, and a significant reduction was already apparent by age roughly 40. Total diversity estimates from one million sequenced T cells were considered lower bounds and underestimates.

Preparation of the library involved 5' RACE. Sequencing instrument: Illumina HiSeq 2500. A second PCR of roughly 6 to 12 cycles was performed with a sample-barcoded 5' primer and a J-beta primer mix. Each TCR beta cDNA molecule received a unique molecular identifier from a template-switch 5' adaptor carrying 12 random nucleotides. At least 2.5 million CDR3-containing paired-end reads were obtained from each sample. All of the RNA was converted into first-strand cDNA using the Mint cDNA synthesis kit, with a TRBC-specific oligonucleotide serving as the primer. Following uracil-DNA glycosylase treatment, all cDNA underwent a first 18-cycle PCR with the universal primers M1SS and BC2_uni_R. Concerning the study's data processing: Each sample was normalized by randomly selecting 1 million high-quality reads, each carrying a distinct molecular identifier. Instead of being binned into consensus sequences, reads with shared molecular identifiers were discarded. MiTCR, set to a Q25 quality threshold and the strictest error-elimination algorithm, was used for CDR3 identification, clonotype clustering and error correction. A nonparametric unseen species model with Euler transformation was used to estimate lower-bound total TCR beta diversity. TCRdb passed the public sequencing reads through fastp at Q25 and MiXCR, retaining productive beta sequences. Records with the same CDR3 protein are collapsed into one entry carrying the most frequent genes and DNA. The V and J calls were not made by the authors but by TCRdb's processing. The sample profile shows some 930,000 distinct CDR3 sequences; just under 30% of them were found once. The top ten clones comprise about 10% of the sample.

The donors were about 40 Caucasian individuals from Russia, aged roughly 6 to 100 years, who were systemically healthy. Ten milliliters of peripheral blood were drawn from each donor into EDTA-treated Vacutainer tubes. PBMCs were isolated by Ficoll-Paque density-gradient centrifugation, with at least 6.5 million obtained per sample. Total RNA, at least 6 micrograms per sample, was extracted from PBMCs with Trizol reagent. For every donor, flow cytometry on a PBMC aliquot measured the percentage of naive CD45RAhigh/CD27high T cells. The same data also contributed to another study, on T cells of mothers and their children. Per the second study: The donors were nine systemically healthy Caucasian individuals, made up of three mothers and their six children. cDNA synthesis consumed the entire amount of extracted RNA, loaded at approximately 1.6 ug RNA in each 15 ul reaction. In the second PCR, the M1S primer introduced both the sample barcodes and 2-4 random nucleotides. Over 9.5 million TCR beta CDR3 reads were obtained for each mother, and around 3 million reads were obtained for each child. Thymic selection similarly shapes TCR recombination output in related and unrelated pairs, with minor effect from inherited differences. Normalized repertoire overlap in related mother-child pairs was always slightly higher than in unrelated mother-child pairs, but the difference was never significant. With a sensitivity of approximately 93 clones per million clonotypes, no persistent microchimeric T cell clones were detected. To look for features that set related mother-child pairs apart from unrelated individuals, the researchers ran deep NGS to compare the TCR beta repertoires of mothers and children. On average, the children were approximately 12 +/- 4 years old, while the mothers were about 40 +/- 4 years old. After adapter ligation with NEBNext reagents, the libraries were sequenced on Illumina HiSeq 2000 with 100+100 nt paired-end reads. To prevent cross-contamination, the mother and child libraries were prepared a month apart and were sequenced in separate runs. Each donor had between 500,000 and 2,000,000 distinct TCR beta clonotypes identified. Naive TCR beta clonotypes were estimated from low-frequency clonotypes matched to each donor's FACS-determined naive share, without sorting.

The source of this sequence is a woman aged 40 to 50 in good health. The sequenced sample consisted of blood.

The DNA sequence reads TGTGCCAGCACCCTAAGGGGACTAGCGGGGGGATACAATGAGCAGTTCTTC. It encodes CASTLRGLAGGYNEQFF. The chain employs TRBV7-2 and TRBJ2-1, with 15 central nucleotides matching TRBD2. Germline trimming: 7 bases from V, 4 bases from J; junction bases outside gene matches: 8. From the germline V gene, CDR1 is SGHTA and CDR2 is FQGNSA. The CDR3 contains 17 residues, cysteine and phenylalanine counted. The entry retains the CDR3 DNA only, 51 bases that are in frame from base 1.